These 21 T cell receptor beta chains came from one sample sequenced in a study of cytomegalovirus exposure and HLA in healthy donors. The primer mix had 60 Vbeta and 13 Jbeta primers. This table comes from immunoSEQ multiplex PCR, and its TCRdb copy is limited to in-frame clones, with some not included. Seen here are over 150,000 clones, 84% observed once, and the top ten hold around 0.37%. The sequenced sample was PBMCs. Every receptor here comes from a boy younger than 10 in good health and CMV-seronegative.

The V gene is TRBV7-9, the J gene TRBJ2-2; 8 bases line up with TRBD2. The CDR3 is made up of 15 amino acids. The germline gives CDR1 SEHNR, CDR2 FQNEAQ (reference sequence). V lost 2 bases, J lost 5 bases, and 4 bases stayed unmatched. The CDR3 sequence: CASSLTSGDTGELFF. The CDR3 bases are TGTGCCAGCAGCTTAACTAGCGGAGATACCGGGGAGCTGTTTTTT.

CDR3 coding DNA: TGTGCCAGCAGCCCGTTGCGGACTAGCGGGAGGGCCTACGAGCAGTACTTC. It specifies CASSPLRTSGRAYEQYF. The chain employs TRBV11-2 and TRBJ2-7, with TRBD2 matching 15 bases. J lost 2 bases, V lost 5 bases, and 7 bases had no gene match. This CDR3 contains 17 residues. Germline V gives CDR1 SGHAT, CDR2 FQNNGV.

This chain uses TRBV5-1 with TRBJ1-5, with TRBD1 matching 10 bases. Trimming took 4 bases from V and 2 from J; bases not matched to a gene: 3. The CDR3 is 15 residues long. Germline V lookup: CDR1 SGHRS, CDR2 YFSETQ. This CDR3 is CASSPGTGGNQPQHF. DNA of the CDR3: TGCGCCAGCAGCCCGGGGACAGGGGGCAATCAGCCCCAGCATTTT.

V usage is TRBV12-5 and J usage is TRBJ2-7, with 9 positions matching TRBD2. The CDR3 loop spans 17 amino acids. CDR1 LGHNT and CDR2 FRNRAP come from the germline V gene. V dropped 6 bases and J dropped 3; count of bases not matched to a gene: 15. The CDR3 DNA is TGTGCTAGTGGCAGAGGACTCCAGACTAGCGGAGTCTACGAGCAGTACTTC. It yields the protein CASGRGLQTSGVYEQYF.

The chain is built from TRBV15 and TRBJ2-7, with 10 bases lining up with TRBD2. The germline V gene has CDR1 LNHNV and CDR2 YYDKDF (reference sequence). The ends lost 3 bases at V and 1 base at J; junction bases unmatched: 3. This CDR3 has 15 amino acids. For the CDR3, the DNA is TGTGCCACCAGCAGCTCTAGCGGGGGTTCCTACGAGCAGTACTTC. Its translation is CATSSSSGGSYEQYF.

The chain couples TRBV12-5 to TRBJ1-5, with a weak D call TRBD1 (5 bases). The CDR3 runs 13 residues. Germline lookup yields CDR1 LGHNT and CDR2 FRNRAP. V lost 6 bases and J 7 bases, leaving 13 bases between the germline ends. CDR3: CASGIRDLQPQHF. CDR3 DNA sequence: TGTGCTAGTGGAATCAGGGATCTGCAGCCCCAGCATTTT.

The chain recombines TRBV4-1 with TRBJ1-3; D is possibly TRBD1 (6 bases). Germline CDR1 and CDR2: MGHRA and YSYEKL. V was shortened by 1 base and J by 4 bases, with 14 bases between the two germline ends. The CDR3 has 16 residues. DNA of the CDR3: TGCGCCAGCAGCCAAGTTGGAAACAGGGCGGGAAACACCATATATTTT. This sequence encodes CASSQVGNRAGNTIYF.

The CDR3 here is CASSESQGAFDEQYF. The CDR3 DNA reads as TGTGCCAGCAGTGAATCCCAGGGGGCGTTCGACGAGCAGTACTTC. The chain carries TRBV6-1 and TRBJ2-5, with 8 bases fitting TRBD1. The last part of the DNA fits TRBJ2-7 better; the J call may be wrong. The CDR3 contains 15 residues. Germline lookup yields CDR1 MNHNS and CDR2 SASEGT.

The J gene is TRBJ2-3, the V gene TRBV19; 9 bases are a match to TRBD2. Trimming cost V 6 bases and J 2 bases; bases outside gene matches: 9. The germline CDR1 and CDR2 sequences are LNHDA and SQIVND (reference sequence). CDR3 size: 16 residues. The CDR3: CASSPIAGAITDTQYF. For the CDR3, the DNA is TGTGCCAGTAGCCCCATAGCGGGAGCGATCACAGATACGCAGTATTTT.

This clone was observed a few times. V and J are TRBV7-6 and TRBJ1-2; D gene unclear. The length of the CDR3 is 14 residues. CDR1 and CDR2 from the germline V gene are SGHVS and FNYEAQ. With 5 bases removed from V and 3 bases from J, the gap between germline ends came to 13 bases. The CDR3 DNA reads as TGTGCCAGCAGCCCCCGGGAAGGTCACTATGGCTACACCTTC. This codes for CASSPREGHYGYTF.

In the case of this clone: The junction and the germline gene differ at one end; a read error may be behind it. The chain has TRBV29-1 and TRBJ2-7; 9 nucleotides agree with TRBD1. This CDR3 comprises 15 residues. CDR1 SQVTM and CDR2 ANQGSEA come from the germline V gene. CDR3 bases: TGCAGCGCTGAACGTCGGGACAGGGCGTCCTACGAGCAGTACTTC. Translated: CSAERRDRASYEQYF.

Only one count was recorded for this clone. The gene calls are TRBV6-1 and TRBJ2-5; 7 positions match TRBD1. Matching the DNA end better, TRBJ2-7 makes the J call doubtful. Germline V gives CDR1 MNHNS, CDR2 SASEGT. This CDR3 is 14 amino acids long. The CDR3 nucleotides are TGTGCCAGCAGCCCCCGGGACAGCTCCTACGAGCAGTACTTC. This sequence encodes CASSPRDSSYEQYF.

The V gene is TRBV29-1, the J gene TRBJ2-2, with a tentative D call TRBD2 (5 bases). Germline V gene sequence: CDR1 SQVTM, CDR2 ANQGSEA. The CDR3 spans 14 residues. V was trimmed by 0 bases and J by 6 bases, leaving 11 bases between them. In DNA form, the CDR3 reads TGCAGCGTTGAAGAGGGAGCGAGGTCCGGGGAGCTGTTTTTT. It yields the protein CSVEEGARSGELFF.

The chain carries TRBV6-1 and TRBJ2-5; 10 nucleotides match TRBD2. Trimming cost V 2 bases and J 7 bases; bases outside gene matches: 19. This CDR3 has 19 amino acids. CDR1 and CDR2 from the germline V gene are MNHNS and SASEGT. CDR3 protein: CASSELSAGASGSMVTQYF. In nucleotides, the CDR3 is TGTGCCAGCAGTGAATTGTCCGCCGGGGCTAGCGGGAGTATGGTGACCCAGTACTTC.

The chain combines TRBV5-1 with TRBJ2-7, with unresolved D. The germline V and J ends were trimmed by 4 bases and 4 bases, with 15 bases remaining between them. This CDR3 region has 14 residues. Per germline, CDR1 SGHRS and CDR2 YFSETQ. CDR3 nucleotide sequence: TGCGCCAGCAGCGCAGACTGGTCCCCTTACGAGCAGTACTTC. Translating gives CASSADWSPYEQYF.

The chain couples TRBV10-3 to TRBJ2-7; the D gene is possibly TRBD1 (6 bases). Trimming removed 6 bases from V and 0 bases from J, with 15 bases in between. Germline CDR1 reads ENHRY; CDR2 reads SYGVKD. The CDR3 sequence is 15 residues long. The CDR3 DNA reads TGTGCCATCAGCATGACAGGCATAGACTCCTACGAGCAGTACTTC. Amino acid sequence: CAISMTGIDSYEQYF.

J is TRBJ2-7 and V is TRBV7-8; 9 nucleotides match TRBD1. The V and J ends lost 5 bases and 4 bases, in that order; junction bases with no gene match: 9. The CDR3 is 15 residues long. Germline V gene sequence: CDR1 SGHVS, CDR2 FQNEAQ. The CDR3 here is CASSAPGTGTYEQYF. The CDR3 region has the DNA TGTGCCAGCAGCGCACCCGGGACAGGGACTTACGAGCAGTACTTC.

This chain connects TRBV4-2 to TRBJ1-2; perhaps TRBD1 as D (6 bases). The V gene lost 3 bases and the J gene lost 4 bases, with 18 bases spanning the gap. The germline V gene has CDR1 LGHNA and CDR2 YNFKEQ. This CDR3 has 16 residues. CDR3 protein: CASSQSQGEMGYGYTF. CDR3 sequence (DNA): TGTGCCAGCAGCCAGTCACAGGGTGAGATGGGCTATGGCTACACCTTC.

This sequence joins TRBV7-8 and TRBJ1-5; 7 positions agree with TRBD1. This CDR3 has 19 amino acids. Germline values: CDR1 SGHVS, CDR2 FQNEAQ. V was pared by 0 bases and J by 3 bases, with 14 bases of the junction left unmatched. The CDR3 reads CASSLAARAGGVTNQPQHF. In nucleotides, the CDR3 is TGTGCCAGCAGCTTAGCGGCGCGGGCAGGGGGTGTAACCAATCAGCCCCAGCATTTT.

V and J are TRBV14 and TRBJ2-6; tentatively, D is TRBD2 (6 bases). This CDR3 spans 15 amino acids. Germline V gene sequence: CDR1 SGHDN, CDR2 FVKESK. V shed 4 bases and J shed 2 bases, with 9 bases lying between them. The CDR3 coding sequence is TGTGCCAGCAGCCTTGGCGGGGCTGGGGCCAACGTCCTGACTTTC. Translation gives CASSLGGAGANVLTF.

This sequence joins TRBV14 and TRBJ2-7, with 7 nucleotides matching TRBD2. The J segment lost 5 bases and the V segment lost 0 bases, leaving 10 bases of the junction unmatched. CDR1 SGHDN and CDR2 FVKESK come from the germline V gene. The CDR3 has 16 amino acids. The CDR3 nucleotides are TGTGCCAGCAGCCAAGAGGGGGGGAGGGTATCTAACGAGCAGTACTTC. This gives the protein CASSQEGGRVSNEQYF. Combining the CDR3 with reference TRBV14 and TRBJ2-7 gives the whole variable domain EAGVTQFPSHSVIEKGQTVTLRCDPISGHDNLYWYRRVMGKEIKFLLHFVKESKQDESGMPNNRFLAERTGGTYSTLKVQPAELEDSGVYFCASSQEGGRVSNEQYFGPGTRLTVT.